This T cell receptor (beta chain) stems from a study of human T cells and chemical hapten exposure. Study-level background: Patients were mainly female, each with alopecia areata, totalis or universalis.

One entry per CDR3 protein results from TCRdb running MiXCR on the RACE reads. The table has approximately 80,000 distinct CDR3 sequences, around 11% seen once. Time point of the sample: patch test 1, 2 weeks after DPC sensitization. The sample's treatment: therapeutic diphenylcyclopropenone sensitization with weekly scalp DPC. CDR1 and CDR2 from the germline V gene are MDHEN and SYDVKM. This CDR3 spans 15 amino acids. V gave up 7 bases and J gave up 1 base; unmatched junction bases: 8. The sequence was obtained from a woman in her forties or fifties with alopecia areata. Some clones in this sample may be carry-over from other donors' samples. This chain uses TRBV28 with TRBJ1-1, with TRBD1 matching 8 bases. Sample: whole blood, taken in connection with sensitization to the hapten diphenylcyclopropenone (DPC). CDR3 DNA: TGTGCCAGCACCCCGGGACAGGTAAAGAACACTGAAGCTTTCTTT. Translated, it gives CASTPGQVKNTEAFF.